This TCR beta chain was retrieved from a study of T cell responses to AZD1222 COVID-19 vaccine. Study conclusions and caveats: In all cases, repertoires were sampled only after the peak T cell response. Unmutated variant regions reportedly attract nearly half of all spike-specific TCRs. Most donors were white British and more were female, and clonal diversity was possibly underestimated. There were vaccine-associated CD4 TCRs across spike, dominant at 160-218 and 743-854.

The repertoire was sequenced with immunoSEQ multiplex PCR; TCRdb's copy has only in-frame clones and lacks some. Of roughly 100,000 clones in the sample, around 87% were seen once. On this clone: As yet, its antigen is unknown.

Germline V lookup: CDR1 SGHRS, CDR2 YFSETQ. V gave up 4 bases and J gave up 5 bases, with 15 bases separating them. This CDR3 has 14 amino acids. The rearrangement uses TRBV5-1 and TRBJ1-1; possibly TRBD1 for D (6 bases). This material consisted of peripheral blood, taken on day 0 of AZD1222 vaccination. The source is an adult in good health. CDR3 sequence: CASSTGTGVTEAFF. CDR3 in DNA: TGCGCCAGCAGCACAGGGACTGGGGTAACTGAAGCTTTCTTT.